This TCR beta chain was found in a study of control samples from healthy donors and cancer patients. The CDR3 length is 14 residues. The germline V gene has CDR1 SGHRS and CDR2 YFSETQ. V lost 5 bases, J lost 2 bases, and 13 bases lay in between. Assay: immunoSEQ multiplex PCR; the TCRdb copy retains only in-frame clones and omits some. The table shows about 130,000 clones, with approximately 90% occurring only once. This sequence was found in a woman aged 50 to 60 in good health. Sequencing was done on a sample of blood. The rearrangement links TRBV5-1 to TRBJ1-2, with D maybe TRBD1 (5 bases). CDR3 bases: TGCGCCAGCAGTTCGGGACCGACCAACTATGGCTACACCTTC. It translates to CASSSGPTNYGYTF.